A single sample is the source of the 31 T cell receptor beta chains below, sequenced in a study of T cell repertoires in cytomegalovirus infection. MiXCR, run by TCRdb on the reads, gives a single entry per CDR3 protein. The table records about 220,000 distinct CDR3 sequences, less than 50% of them present only once. Their specific antigens are unknown. The sequencing here drew on CD8+ T cells from cultured PBMCs, taken from culture after CMV antigen stimulation. The origin of the receptors is a human donor in good health (CMV status not recorded). Some clones in this sample may be carry-over from other donors' samples.

The chain links TRBV2 to TRBJ1-2; D is perhaps TRBD1 (5 bases). Germline V lookup: CDR1 SNHLY, CDR2 FYNNEI. V lost 4 bases and J 1 base, leaving 16 bases between the germline ends. The CDR3 spans 16 residues. CDR3 DNA sequence: TGTGCCAGCAGTGGTGGGGGGGGGAGACTTAACTATGGCTACACCTTC. Translated, it gives CASSGGGGRLNYGYTF.

This clonotype has just a few counts. The genes are TRBV27 and TRBJ2-1; no reliable D call. Trimming removed 6 bases from V and 9 bases from J, with 9 bases in between. The germline gives CDR1 MNHEY, CDR2 SMNVEV (reference sequence). The CDR3 sequence is 11 residues long. The CDR3 region is CASRLNFEQFF. In nucleotides, the CDR3 is TGTGCCAGCAGGCTTAACTTTGAGCAGTTCTTC.

In nucleotides, the CDR3 is TGTGCCAGCAGTTTAATAGCGGGGCTTGATGAGCAGTTCTTC. Amino acid sequence: CASSLIAGLDEQFF. This sequence joins TRBV12-3 or TRBV12-4 and TRBJ2-1; 8 nucleotides align to TRBD2. The ends lost 2 bases at V and 8 bases at J; junction bases unmatched: 5. This CDR3 contains 14 residues.

The gene calls are TRBV12-3 or TRBV12-4 and TRBJ2-4; 7 bases are a match to TRBD1. Trimming at V came to 3 bases and at J to 7 bases, leaving 6 bases not matched to a gene. The CDR3 is 14 residues long. Written as DNA, the CDR3 is TGTGCCAGCAGTTTTAGAGGGGGCGAGAACATTCAGTACTTC. Protein product: CASSFRGGENIQYF.

The chain carries TRBV19 and TRBJ1-5, with a possible D match to TRBD1 (5 bases). The germline V gene encodes CDR1 LNHDA and CDR2 SQIVND (reference sequence). The germline V and J ends were trimmed by 4 bases and 1 base, with 11 bases remaining between them. The CDR3 extends over 15 amino acids. In DNA, the CDR3 is TGTGCCAGTAGTACTTCCCCAGGGAGCAATCAGCCCCAGCATTTT. Residues: CASSTSPGSNQPQHF.

This chain connects TRBV29-1 to TRBJ2-7; D uncertain. The CDR3 is 14 amino acids. The V end was cut by 3 bases, the J end by 0 bases, with 12 bases between. Germline CDR1 reads SQVTM; CDR2 reads ANQGSEA. This chain's CDR3 is CSVEVGRSSYEQYF. CDR3 nucleotide sequence: TGCAGCGTTGAGGTAGGACGGAGCTCCTACGAGCAGTACTTC.

There are many counts of this clonotype. This sequence joins TRBV7-2 and TRBJ2-4, with unresolved D. The ends were cut back, 1 base at V and 0 bases at J, with 16 bases in the middle. Germline V gene sequence: CDR1 SGHTA, CDR2 FQGNSA. This CDR3 has 18 residues. The CDR3 region is CASSLGPPYLLAKNIQYF. DNA of the CDR3: TGTGCCAGCAGCTTAGGTCCCCCCTACCTCCTAGCCAAAAACATTCAGTACTTC.

This clonotype is a singleton in its sample. The V call is TRBV27, the J call TRBJ1-5, with D tentatively TRBD1 (5 bases). The ends were cut back, 6 bases at V and 7 bases at J, with 19 bases in the middle. CDR3 length: 15 residues. The germline V gene has CDR1 MNHEY and CDR2 SMNVEV (reference sequence). The CDR3 nucleotides are TGTGCCAGCAGCAAAGGGGCAGGGACGGAGCAGCCCCAGCATTTT. This codes for CASSKGAGTEQPQHF.

The genes are TRBV7-4 and TRBJ2-2, with 7 bases lining up with TRBD2. From germline, CDR1 is SGHVT and CDR2 SQSDAQ. Losses at the gene ends were 3 bases for V and 0 bases for J; bases not matched to a gene: 10. The CDR3 sequence is 18 residues long. CDR3 sequence (DNA): TGTGCCAGCAGCTTCCCCCGTGAGGGAGGGTCGAACACCGGGGAGCTGTTTTTT. Residues: CASSFPREGGSNTGELFF.

A few counts support this clonotype. This rearrangement joins TRBV11-3 to TRBJ2-7; TRBD1 matches 10 bases. J lost 4 bases, V lost 8 bases, and 11 bases had no gene match. Germline CDR1 SGHNT, CDR2 YENEEA. CDR3 length: 15 amino acids. In DNA, the CDR3 is TGTGCCAGCGGGTTCGGGACAGGGGACACATACGAGCAGTACTTC. Amino acid sequence: CASGFGTGDTYEQYF. Variable domain in full (rest from reference TRBV11-3 and TRBJ2-7): EAGVVQSPRYKIIEKKQPVAFWCNPISGHNTLYWYLQNLGQGPELLIRYENEEAVDDSQLPKDRFSAERLKGVDSTLKIQPAELGDSAVYLCASGFGTGDTYEQYFGPGTRLTVT.

The rearrangement uses TRBV18 and TRBJ2-5, with TRBD2 identical over 10 bases. CDR1 KGHSH and CDR2 LQKENI come from the germline V gene. The CDR3 spans 15 residues. The V segment lost 2 bases and the J segment 4 bases; nucleotides outside the gene matches: 4. The CDR3 loop is CASSPTSGAGETQYF. The CDR3 DNA follows: TGTGCCAGCTCACCAACTAGCGGGGCTGGAGAGACCCAGTACTTC.

V and J are TRBV28 and TRBJ1-2, with D perhaps matching TRBD1 (6 bases). CDR1 and CDR2 from the germline V gene are MDHEN and SYDVKM. The CDR3 runs to 15 residues. Trimming shortened V by 6 bases and J by 2 bases, and 16 bases separated the two germline ends. DNA for the CDR3: TGTGCCAGCAGGGACCGCAGGGGCTCAAACTATGGCTACACCTTC. Translated, it gives CASRDRRGSNYGYTF.

In this sample, this clonotype turned up a few times. The chain uses TRBV2 and TRBJ2-3; D might be TRBD1 or TRBD2, each matching 5 bases. The CDR3 sequence is 13 residues long. The germline V and J ends were trimmed by 8 bases and 2 bases, with 11 bases remaining between them. Germline values: CDR1 SNHLY, CDR2 FYNNEI. The CDR3 nucleotides read TGTGCCAGCGGGGGAGCCTTCACAGATACGCAGTATTTT. It codes for CASGGAFTDTQYF.

This clonotype was detected many times. V usage is TRBV29-1 and J usage is TRBJ2-2; D is possibly TRBD1 or TRBD2 (6 bases each). The germline V gene has CDR1 SQVTM and CDR2 ANQGSEA. The CDR3 has 13 residues. Trimming stripped 4 bases from V and 3 bases from J, with 9 bases between. In nucleotides, the CDR3 is TGCAGCGTTGCGGGGGCTTACACCGGGGAGCTGTTTTTT. This encodes CSVAGAYTGELFF.

This sequence joins TRBV6-1 and TRBJ1-1, with D tentatively TRBD1 (5 bases). The CDR3 is 14 residues long. Germline V gene lookup returns CDR1 MNHNS and CDR2 SASEGT. Trimming cost V 5 bases and J 0 bases, with 10 bases left between them. CDR3 region: CASSYGGLNTEAFF. Here the CDR3 DNA reads TGTGCCAGCAGTTACGGGGGACTGAACACTGAAGCTTTCTTT.

This clonotype has only a few counts. The rearrangement links TRBV7-6 to TRBJ2-1; D not certain. The germline V and J ends were trimmed by 4 bases and 6 bases, with 22 bases remaining between them. CDR3 size: 17 residues. Germline-derived CDR1 and CDR2 are SGHVS and FNYEAQ. CDR3 residues: CASSSSSGTRPINEQFF. CDR3 coding DNA: TGTGCCAGCAGCTCCTCGAGTGGCACGAGGCCGATCAATGAGCAGTTCTTC.

V and J are TRBV9 and TRBJ2-1; 11 bases line up with TRBD2. This CDR3 region has 17 residues. Trimming at V came to 0 bases and at J to 7 bases, leaving 9 bases not matched to a gene. Germline CDR1 reads SGDLS; CDR2 reads YYNGEE. The CDR3 loop is CASSVARLAGGGNEQFF. The CDR3 DNA reads TGTGCCAGCAGCGTAGCTCGGCTAGCGGGGGGTGGTAATGAGCAGTTCTTC.

The chain has TRBV7-6 and TRBJ2-1; 13 bases line up with TRBD2. With V trimmed by 3 bases and J by 7 bases, 6 bases remained unmatched. The CDR3 covers 16 residues. Germline V CDR1 and CDR2: SGHVS, FNYEAQ. The CDR3 spells CASSLVGLAGVNEQFF. The CDR3 region has the DNA TGTGCCAGCAGCTTGGTCGGACTAGCGGGAGTGAATGAGCAGTTCTTC.

The chain is built from TRBV7-9 and TRBJ2-1; 7 bases line up with TRBD1. Trimming at V came to 7 bases and at J to 6 bases, leaving 9 bases not matched to a gene. Germline lookup yields CDR1 SEHNR and CDR2 FQNEAQ (reference sequence). CDR3 size: 14 residues. The CDR3 DNA is TGTGCCAGCACCCTGACAGGGCTGGTCAATGAGCAGTTCTTC. Its translation is CASTLTGLVNEQFF.

This clonotype was seen only once. The gene calls are TRBV19 and TRBJ2-1; 9 bases fit TRBD2. This CDR3 has 15 amino acids. Germline-derived CDR1 and CDR2 are LNHDA and SQIVND (reference sequence). V was pared by 5 bases and J by 1 base, with 3 bases of the junction left unmatched. The CDR3 sequence: CASSGRGGSYNEQFF. CDR3 nucleotide sequence: TGTGCCAGTAGTGGGCGGGGGGGTTCCTACAATGAGCAGTTCTTC.

The rearrangement links TRBV4-1 to TRBJ2-2, with D possibly being TRBD2 (5 bases). V was pared by 1 base and J by 4 bases, with 16 bases between. Germline V CDR1 and CDR2: MGHRA, YSYEKL. The CDR3 length is 17 residues. This CDR3 is CASSQGGVTGSTGELFF. The CDR3 DNA is TGCGCCAGCAGCCAAGGAGGAGTAACGGGATCCACCGGGGAGCTGTTTTTT.

This chain links TRBV7-2 with TRBJ1-6, with unresolved D. V lost 5 bases to trimming and J lost 10 bases, with 15 bases between them. In germline, CDR1 is SGHTA, CDR2 FQGNSA. The CDR3 spans 14 residues. Here the CDR3 DNA reads TGTGCCAGCAGCCCTATGGAGAGTTGGTCACCCCTCCACTTT. This gives the protein CASSPMESWSPLHF.

This clonotype was found many times. V and J are TRBV27 and TRBJ2-1, with D possibly being TRBD2 (6 bases). V dropped 4 bases and J dropped 0 bases, with 10 bases sitting between them. CDR1 MNHEY and CDR2 SMNVEV come from the germline V gene (reference sequence). CDR3 length: 15 amino acids. In DNA, the CDR3 is TGTGCCAGCAGTTACGGGGGAATCTCCTACAATGAGCAGTTCTTC. Translated, it gives CASSYGGISYNEQFF.

This clonotype was counted once. The chain joins TRBV6-1 to TRBJ2-1; 8 nucleotides match TRBD1. The germline CDR1 and CDR2 sequences are MNHNS and SASEGT. J lost 4 bases, V lost 5 bases, and 10 bases had no gene match. The CDR3 runs 16 residues. CDR3 sequence (DNA): TGTGCCAGCAGTACAAGCCGGGACAGGCGGTACAATGAGCAGTTCTTC. Protein sequence: CASSTSRDRRYNEQFF.

This chain uses TRBV9 with TRBJ2-1; no clear D. Deletions cut 3 bases from V and 3 bases from J, with 16 bases between. CDR1 is SGDLS, CDR2 YYNGEE, per germline. The CDR3 length is 16 residues. This CDR3 reads CASSAHRVNLYNEQFF. DNA for the CDR3: TGTGCCAGCAGCGCCCACCGGGTCAACCTCTACAATGAGCAGTTCTTC. The whole variable domain, remainder taken from reference TRBV9 and TRBJ2-1, is DSGVTQTPKHLITATGQRVTLRCSPRSGDLSVYWYQQSLDQGLQFLIQYYNGEERAKGNILERFSAQQFPDLHSELNLSSLELGDSALYFCASSAHRVNLYNEQFFGPGTRLTVL.

This sequence joins TRBV28 and TRBJ2-5, with 10 positions matching TRBD2. CDR3 length equals 14 residues. In germline, CDR1 is MDHEN, CDR2 SYDVKM. V trimming: 6 bases; J trimming: 1 base; junction bases outside the gene matches: 2. The CDR3 is CASSLAGVQETQYF. CDR3 coding DNA: TGTGCCAGCAGCCTAGCGGGAGTCCAAGAGACCCAGTACTTC.

This clonotype has a single count. Compared with germline, one end of the junction differs, possibly owing to a read error. The chain recombines TRBV7-6 with TRBJ2-5, with 13 nucleotides matching TRBD2. CDR1 SGHVS and CDR2 FNYEAQ come from the germline V gene. The CDR3 spans 13 residues. The DNA of the CDR3 is TGTGCCAGCAGCTTGTCTACTAGCGGGGGGGTAAACTTC. Residues: CASSLSTSGGVNF.

A remark on this clonotype: Its ends do not fully match the called genes, so a read error is possible. The chain carries TRBV27 and TRBJ1-2; 11 bases are shared with TRBD1. CDR3 length: 15 amino acids. In germline, CDR1 is MNHEY, CDR2 SMNVEV (reference sequence). CDR3 region: CASSLGTGGNYVYTF. In DNA, the CDR3 is TGTGCCAGCAGTCTCGGGACAGGGGGAAACTATGTCTACACCTTC.

The sample holds a few counts of this clonotype. J is TRBJ1-1 and V is TRBV20-1; no clear D. V was cut by 1 base and J by 0 bases, with 24 bases left in between. Germline loops: CDR1 DFQATT, CDR2 SNEGSKA (reference sequence). This CDR3 comprises 19 residues. CDR3 bases: TGCAGTGCTAGAGGGCCGTTTTTGCCGGATGAAGGCATGAACACTGAAGCTTTCTTT. Translating it yields CSARGPFLPDEGMNTEAFF.

CDR3 in DNA: TGTGCCATCCGGCAGGGTAGCGAAAAACTGTTTTTT. This sequence encodes CAIRQGSEKLFF. The chain links TRBV10-3 to TRBJ1-4; D may be TRBD1 (5 bases). The CDR3 is 12 amino acids. Trimming removed 8 bases from V and 8 bases from J, with 12 bases in between. Germline V gene lookup returns CDR1 ENHRY and CDR2 SYGVKD.

This sequence joins TRBV5-1 and TRBJ2-7; D gene uncertain. From germline, CDR1 is SGHRS and CDR2 YFSETQ. The CDR3 is 14 residues long. The germline V and J ends were trimmed by 4 bases and 1 base, with 12 bases remaining between them. The CDR3: CASSARLSSYEQYF. CDR3 nucleotides: TGCGCCAGCAGCGCAAGACTGTCTTCCTACGAGCAGTACTTC.